This T cell receptor beta chain emerged from a study of cytomegalovirus exposure and HLA in healthy donors. Study-wide points: There were 164 TCR beta chains listed as cytomegalovirus-associated. A later examination showed that TCR association rates differed by HLA locus, with DRB1 most and HLA-C fewest. Later work found most CMV-associated TCR beta chains apparently HLA-restricted. Analysis performed later found around 15,000 TCR beta sequences associated with HLA alleles at 0.05 false discovery rate.

As concerns this clone: Its target is not known.

13 Jbeta primers and 60 Vbeta primers were used for the PCR. The repertoire was sequenced with immunoSEQ multiplex PCR; TCRdb's copy has only in-frame clones and lacks some. The table has 150,000 or so clones, roughly 80% seen once. V was pared by 7 bases and J by 7 bases, with 12 bases of the junction left unmatched. Germline V lookup: CDR1 MNHNS, CDR2 SASEGT. CDR3 length equals 15 residues. The sequencing input was PBMCs. The chain uses TRBV6-1 and TRBJ2-1; 8 nucleotides agree with TRBD1. The sequence was obtained from a man aged 30 to 45 in good health and CMV-seronegative. The CDR3 DNA reads as TGTGCCAGCACCGTCAACCAGGGGGCTGGGAATGAGCAGTTCTTC. Its protein product is CASTVNQGAGNEQFF.